The clone carrying this TCR beta chain was detected a few times. Its antigen is not identified. The data were obtained in a study of response to subunit inactivated influenza vaccine. Study-level findings and limits: Authors suggested few new T cells are recruited by each seasonal influenza vaccination.

TCRdb analysed the RT-PCR reads with MiXCR anew, one entry per CDR3 protein. The table lists hundreds of thousands of distinct CDR3 sequences, about an eighth of them singletons. Looked up from germline, CDR1 is MDHEN and CDR2 is SYDVKM. Trimming stripped 5 bases from V and 1 base from J, with 8 bases between. CDR3 length equals 13 residues. This clonotype was sampled from a man aged 45-65 years who received an inactivated influenza vaccine. V usage is TRBV28 and J usage is TRBJ1-1; D remains ambiguous. The specimen was PBMCs from blood, collected on the day of vaccination. Here the CDR3 DNA reads TGTGCCAGCAGTGCCCCTACGAACACTGAAGCTTTCTTT. It encodes CASSAPTNTEAFF. The full variable domain, its missing parts supplied by reference TRBV28 and TRBJ1-1, is DVKVTQSSRYLVKRTGEKVFLECVQDMDHENMFWYRQDPGLGLRLIYFSYDVKMKEKGDIPEGYSVSREKKERFSLILESASTNQTSMYLCASSAPTNTEAFFGQGTRLTVV.